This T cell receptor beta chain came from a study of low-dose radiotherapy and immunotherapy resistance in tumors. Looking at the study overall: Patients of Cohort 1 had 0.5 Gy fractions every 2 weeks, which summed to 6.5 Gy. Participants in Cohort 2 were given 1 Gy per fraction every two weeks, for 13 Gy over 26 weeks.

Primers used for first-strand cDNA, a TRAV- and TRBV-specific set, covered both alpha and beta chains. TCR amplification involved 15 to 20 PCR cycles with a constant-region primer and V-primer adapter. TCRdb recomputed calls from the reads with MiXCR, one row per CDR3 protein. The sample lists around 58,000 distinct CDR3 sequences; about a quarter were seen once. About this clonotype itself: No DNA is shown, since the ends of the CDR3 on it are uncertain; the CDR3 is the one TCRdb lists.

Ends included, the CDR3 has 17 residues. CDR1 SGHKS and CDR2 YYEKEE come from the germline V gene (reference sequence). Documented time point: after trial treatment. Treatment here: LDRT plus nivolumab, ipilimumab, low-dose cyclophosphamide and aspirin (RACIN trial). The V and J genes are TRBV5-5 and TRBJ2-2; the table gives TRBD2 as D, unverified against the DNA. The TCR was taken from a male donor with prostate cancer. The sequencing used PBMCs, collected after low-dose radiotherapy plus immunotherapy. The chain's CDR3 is CASSFLAGGSTGELFFF.